This T cell receptor beta chain was identified during a study of T-cell reconstitution after alpha-beta-depleted transplantation in children. Unique molecular identifiers featured in how the TCRbeta library was prepared. TCRdb processed the PCR reads anew with MiXCR; each CDR3 protein has one entry. The table lists around 480,000 distinct CDR3 sequences, around a third of them singletons. V was pared by 5 bases and J by 2 bases, with 15 bases between. The CDR3 sequence is 15 residues long. Germline CDR1 SGHTA, CDR2 FQGTGA. The TCR originated in a human donor who donated a stem cell graft to a child with aplastic anemia. The input for sequencing was PBMCs from the stem cell graft donor, taken from the stem cell graft. The V gene is TRBV7-3, the J gene TRBJ1-2; D may be TRBD1 (6 bases). The CDR3 nucleotides read TGTGCCAGCAGCGTACTAGGGGGGGCCAACTATGGCTACACCTTC. This encodes CASSVLGGANYGYTF.